This T cell receptor beta chain comes out of a study of HIV-infected patients and healthy controls. The junction had 3 bases not matched to a gene; V was cut back by 4 bases and J by 2 bases. The CDR3 length is 14 residues. Germline values: CDR1 LGHDT, CDR2 YNNKEL (reference sequence). This clonotype was detected many times. This beta chain is a stray read from a library made for alpha chains; its abundance is not meaningful. Follow-up blood was drawn about 14 weeks, roughly three months, after antiretroviral therapy began. All unsorted peripheral T cells were captured because whole blood was used without fractionation. cDNA was made from around 0.5 ug RNA using alpha and beta constant primers. Alpha and beta chain libraries were made separately by chain-specific third strand synthesis with multiplexing indices. In TCRdb, the 5' RACE reads were re-called with MiXCR into one record per CDR3 protein. This table has some 7,400 distinct CDR3 sequences, around 6.7% appearing once.

This sample comprised blood, obtained during antiretroviral therapy. This receptor was obtained from an adult with HIV infection. The rearrangement joins TRBV3-1 to TRBJ2-7; 9 nucleotides align to TRBD1. The CDR3, as DNA: TGTGCCAGCAGCCCCTACAGGGGGCCCTACGAGCAGTACTTC. Translating gives CASSPYRGPYEQYF.